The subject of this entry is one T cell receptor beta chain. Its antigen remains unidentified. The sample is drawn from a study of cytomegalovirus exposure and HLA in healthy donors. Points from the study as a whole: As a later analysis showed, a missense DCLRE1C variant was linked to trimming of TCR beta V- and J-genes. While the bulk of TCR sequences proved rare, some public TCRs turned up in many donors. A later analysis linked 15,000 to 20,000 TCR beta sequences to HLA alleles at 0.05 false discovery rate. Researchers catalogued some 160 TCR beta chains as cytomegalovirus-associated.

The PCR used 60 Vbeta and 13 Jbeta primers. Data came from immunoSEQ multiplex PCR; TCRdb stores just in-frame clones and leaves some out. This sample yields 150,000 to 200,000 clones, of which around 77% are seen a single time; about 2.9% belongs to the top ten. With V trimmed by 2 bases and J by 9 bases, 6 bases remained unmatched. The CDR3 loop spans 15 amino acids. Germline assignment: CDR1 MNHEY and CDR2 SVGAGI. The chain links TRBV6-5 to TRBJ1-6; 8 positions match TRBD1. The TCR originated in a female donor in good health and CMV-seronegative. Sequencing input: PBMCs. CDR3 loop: CASSYGAGGGSPLHF. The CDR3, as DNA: TGTGCCAGCAGTTACGGGGCAGGGGGCGGTTCACCCCTCCACTTT.